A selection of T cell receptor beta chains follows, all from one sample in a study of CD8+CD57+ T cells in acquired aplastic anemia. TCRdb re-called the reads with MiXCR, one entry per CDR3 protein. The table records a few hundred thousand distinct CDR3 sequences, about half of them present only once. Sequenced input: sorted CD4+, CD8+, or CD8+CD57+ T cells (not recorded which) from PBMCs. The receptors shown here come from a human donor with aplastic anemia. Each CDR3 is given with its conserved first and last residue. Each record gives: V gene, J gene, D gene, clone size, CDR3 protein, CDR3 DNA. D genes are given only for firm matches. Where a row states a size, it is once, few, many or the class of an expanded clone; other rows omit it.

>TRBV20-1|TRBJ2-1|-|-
CSATDTDNEQFF
TGCAGTGCAACGGACACGGACAATGAGCAGTTCTTC
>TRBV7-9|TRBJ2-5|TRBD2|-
CASSPRLAELQETQYF
TGTGCCAGCAGCCCAAGACTAGCGGAGCTACAAGAGACCCAGTACTTC
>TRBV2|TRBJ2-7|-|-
CANKGVSYEQYF
TGTGCCAATAAGGGGGTCTCCTACGAGCAGTACTTC
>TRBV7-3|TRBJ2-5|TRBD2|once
CASSLEGGGAWETQYF
TGTGCCAGCAGCTTAGAGGGCGGGGGGGCCTGGGAGACCCAGTACTTC
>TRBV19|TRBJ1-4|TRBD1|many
CASMWDRGPGELFF
TGTGCCAGTATGTGGGACAGGGGTCCTGGGGAACTGTTTTTT
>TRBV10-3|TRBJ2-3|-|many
CATNPGTDTDTQYF
TGTGCCACTAACCCTGGGACGGACACAGATACGCAGTATTTT
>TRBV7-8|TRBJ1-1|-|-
CASSSDRSTEAFF
TGTGCCAGCAGCTCCGACAGGAGCACTGAGGCTTTCTTT
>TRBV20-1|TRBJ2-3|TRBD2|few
CSAAALVSGSTDTQYF
TGCAGTGCAGCCGCCTTGGTTAGCGGGAGCACAGATACGCAGTATTTT
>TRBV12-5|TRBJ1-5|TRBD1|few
CASGLVLVPRDRGNQPQHF
TGTGCTAGTGGTTTGGTACTCGTTCCCCGGGACAGGGGTAATCAGCCCCAGCATTTT
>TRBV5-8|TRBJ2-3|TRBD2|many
CASSLALSTSGAEDTQYF
TGTGCCAGCAGCTTGGCCCTTTCGACTAGCGGGGCCGAAGATACGCAGTATTTT
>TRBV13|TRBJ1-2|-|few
CASSGITGSGYGYTF
TGTGCCAGCAGCGGAATAACAGGGTCGGGCTATGGCTACACCTTC
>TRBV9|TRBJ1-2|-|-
CASSVDGASSYSYTF
TGTGCCAGCAGCGTAGATGGGGCTTCAAGCTATAGCTACACCTTC
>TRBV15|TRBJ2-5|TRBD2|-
CATGTGTMAETQYF
TGTGCCACCGGAACCGGGACTATGGCAGAGACCCAGTACTTC
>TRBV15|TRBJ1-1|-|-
CATSSRISGSTEAFF
TGTGCCACCAGCTCTCGTATCTCTGGCAGCACTGAAGCTTTCTTT
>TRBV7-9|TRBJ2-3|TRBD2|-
CASTDGGGTDTQYF
TGTGCCAGCACCGACGGGGGGGGCACAGATACGCAGTATTTT
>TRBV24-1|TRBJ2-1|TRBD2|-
CATSDPTGTSATNEQFF
TGTGCCACCAGTGATCCAACCGGGACTAGCGCAACCAATGAGCAGTTCTTC
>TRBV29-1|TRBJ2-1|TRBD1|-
CSVTRETGPYNEQFF
TGCAGCGTTACCCGCGAGACAGGGCCTTACAATGAGCAGTTCTTC
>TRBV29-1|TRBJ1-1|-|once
CSAHRVNTEAFF
TGCAGCGCCCACAGGGTGAACACTGAAGCTTTCTTT
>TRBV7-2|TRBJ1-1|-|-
CASSPGGGSKPAFF
TGTGCCAGCAGCCCCGGAGGGGGGTCCAAGCCAGCTTTCTTT
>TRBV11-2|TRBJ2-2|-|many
CASSSYSAGELFF
TGTGCCAGCAGCTCGTATTCTGCCGGGGAGCTGTTTTTT
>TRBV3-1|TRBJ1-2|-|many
CASSQPNTVYGYTF
TGTGCCAGCAGCCAACCTAATACGGTCTATGGCTACACCTTC
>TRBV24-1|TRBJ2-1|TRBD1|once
CATSDPRQGREQFF
TGTGCCACCAGTGATCCTCGACAGGGGCGCGAGCAGTTCTTC
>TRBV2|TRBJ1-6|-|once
CASRGGVYNSPLHF
TGTGCCAGCAGGGGGGGGGTCTATAATTCACCCCTCCACTTT
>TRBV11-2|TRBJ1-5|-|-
CASSYYRDYSNQPQHF
TGTGCCAGCAGTTATTACAGGGACTATAGCAATCAGCCCCAGCATTTT
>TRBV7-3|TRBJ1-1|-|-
CASSLTGQNEAFF
TGTGCCAGCAGCTTAACGGGACAAAATGAAGCTTTCTTT
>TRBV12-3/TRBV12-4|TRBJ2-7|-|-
CASGGLEQYF
TGTGCCAGCGGGGGTCTCGAGCAGTACTTC
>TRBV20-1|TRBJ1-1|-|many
CSARKVNTEAFF
TGCAGTGCTAGAAAAGTGAACACTGAAGCTTTCTTT